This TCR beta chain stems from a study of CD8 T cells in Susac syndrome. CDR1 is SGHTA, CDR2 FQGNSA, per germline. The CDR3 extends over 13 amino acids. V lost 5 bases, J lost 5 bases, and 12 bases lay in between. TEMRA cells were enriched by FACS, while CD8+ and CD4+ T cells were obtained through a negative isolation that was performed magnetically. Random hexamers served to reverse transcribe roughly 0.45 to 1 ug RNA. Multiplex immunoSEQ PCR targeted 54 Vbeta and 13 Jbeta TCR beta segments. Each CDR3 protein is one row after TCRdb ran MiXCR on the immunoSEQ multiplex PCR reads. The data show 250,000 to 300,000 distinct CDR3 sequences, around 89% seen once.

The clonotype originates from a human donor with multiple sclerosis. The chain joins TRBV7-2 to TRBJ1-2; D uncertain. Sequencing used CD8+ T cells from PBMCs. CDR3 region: CASSPPMGYGYTF. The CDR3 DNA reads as TGTGCCAGCAGCCCGCCAATGGGGTATGGCTACACCTTC.